The clone carrying this T cell receptor (beta chain) was seen more than once but under ten times. As yet, its antigen is unknown. TCRdb processed the 5' RACE reads anew with MiXCR; each CDR3 protein has one entry. The repertoire holds about 1.7 million distinct CDR3 sequences, with under 35% as singletons. The data are from a study of identical twins. Regarding the study as a whole: Interpretation of the results relied on cross-sectional statistical analysis and not on following the same donors. Diverse VJ usage suggested most zero-insertion clonotypes were not invariant T cells.

Donors were all healthy Caucasians. Germline CDR1 SQVTM, CDR2 ANQGSEA. With 4 bases removed from V and 1 base from J, the gap between germline ends came to 10 bases. CDR3 length: 13 amino acids. This clonotype originated in a newborn girl in good health. The sample comprised cord blood. The chain couples TRBV29-1 to TRBJ1-2; D unclear. The chain's CDR3 is CSVGQTFNYGYTF. DNA of the CDR3: TGCAGCGTTGGTCAGACCTTTAACTATGGCTACACCTTC.